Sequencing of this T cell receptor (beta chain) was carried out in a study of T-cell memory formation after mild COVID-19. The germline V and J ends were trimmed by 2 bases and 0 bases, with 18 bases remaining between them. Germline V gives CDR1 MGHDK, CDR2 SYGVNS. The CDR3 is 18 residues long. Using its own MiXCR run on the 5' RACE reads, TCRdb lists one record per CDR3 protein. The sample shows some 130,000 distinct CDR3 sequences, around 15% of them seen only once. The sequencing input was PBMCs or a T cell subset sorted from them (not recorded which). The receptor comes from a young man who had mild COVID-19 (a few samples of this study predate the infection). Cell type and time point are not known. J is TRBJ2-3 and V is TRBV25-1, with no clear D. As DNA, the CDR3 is TGTGCCAGCAGTGAAAGAGTTGGGGTAGGACGGAGCACAGATACGCAGTATTTT. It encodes CASSERVGVGRSTDTQYF.